Listed below are T cell receptor beta chains from one sample, sequenced in a study of breast tumors, draining lymph nodes, adjacent tissues. From the multiplex PCR reads, TCRdb called clonotypes with MiXCR, one entry per CDR3 protein. Among approximately 90,000 distinct CDR3 sequences, more than 25% were seen once, and the ten largest hold over 6.5%. The sequenced sample was axillary lymph node tissue. These receptors all come from a female donor with breast cancer. Some clones in this sample may be carry-over from other donors' samples. The CDR3 runs from the conserved cysteine through the conserved F or W. A D gene is named only where the DNA matches it firmly. Clone size, where shown, is once, few, many, or a class for clones that have expanded.

CASSPLGSNQPQHF	TGTGCCAGCTCACCATTGGGAAGCAATCAGCCCCAGCATTTT	many	TRBJ1-5	TRBV18	NA
CASSVRGGRGSYEQYF	TGTGCCAGCAGTGTTAGGGGCGGGCGGGGATCCTACGAGCAGTACTTC	many	TRBJ2-7	TRBV6-1	NA
CASQGTSGSNQETQYF	TGTGCCAGCCAAGGGACTAGCGGGAGCAATCAAGAGACCCAGTACTTC	many	TRBJ2-5	TRBV12-3/TRBV12-4	TRBD2
CASSERAGGLYEQYF	TGTGCCAGCAGTGAACGAGCGGGAGGCCTCTACGAGCAGTACTTC	many	TRBJ2-7	TRBV2	TRBD2
CASSAQKLFF	TGTGCCAGCAGTGCCCAAAAACTGTTTTTT	many	TRBJ1-4	TRBV6-1	NA
CASSQDYGSGNTIYF	TGCGCCAGCAGCCAAGATTACGGGTCTGGAAACACCATATATTTT	many	TRBJ1-3	TRBV4-3	NA
CASSADRLGLSAHEQYF	TGTGCCAGCAGCGCAGACAGGCTAGGACTCTCAGCCCACGAGCAGTACTTC	many	TRBJ2-7	TRBV9	NA
CASSPGAGRYEQYF	TGTGCCAGTAGCCCCGGGGCAGGGCGCTACGAGCAGTACTTC	many	TRBJ2-7	TRBV19	NA
CSAQRLGGATDTQYF	TGCAGTGCTCAAAGACTTGGTGGAGCCACAGATACGCAGTATTTT	many	TRBJ2-3	TRBV20-1	NA
CASSLDRGRASGNAKNIQYF	TGTGCCAGCAGCTTAGATAGGGGGAGGGCTAGCGGGAATGCCAAAAACATTCAGTACTTC	few	TRBJ2-4	TRBV11-2	TRBD2
CASSLGGGGGTDTQYF	TGTGCCAGCAGCCTAGGGGGCGGGGGTGGAACAGATACGCAGTATTTT	many	TRBJ2-3	TRBV9	NA
CSASRDRGYEQYF	TGCAGTGCTAGCCGGGACAGGGGCTACGAGCAGTACTTC	NA	TRBJ2-7	TRBV20-1	TRBD1
CATSRDLGMRGKRFF	TGTGCCACCAGCAGAGATTTAGGGATGCGTGGAAAACGGTTTTTT	NA	TRBJ1-4	TRBV15	NA
CASRPVQGGENYEQYF	TGCGCCAGCAGACCAGTACAGGGTGGAGAGAACTACGAGCAGTACTTC	many	TRBJ2-7	TRBV10-2	NA
CPLTYEQYF	TGTCCCTTAACCTACGAGCAGTACTTC	NA	TRBJ2-7	TRBV1	NA
CASSHFGGGTYEQYF	TGCGCCAGCAGCCACTTTGGGGGGGGGACCTACGAGCAGTACTTC	few	TRBJ2-7	TRBV5-6	TRBD2
CASSQPSTGTGGTGANVLTF	TGCGCCAGCAGCCAACCATCCACCGGGACAGGGGGCACTGGGGCCAACGTCCTGACTTTC	many	TRBJ2-6	TRBV4-1	TRBD1
CASSWSQTGASNEKLFF	TGCGCCAGCAGCTGGAGTCAGACAGGGGCGTCTAATGAAAAACTGTTTTTT	many	TRBJ1-4	TRBV5-1	TRBD1
CASSLVAETYEQYF	TGTGCCAGCAGTTTGGTAGCGGAGACCTACGAGCAGTACTTC	many	TRBJ2-7	TRBV28	NA
CASSAQQGAEQYF	TGTGCCAGCAGCGCCCAACAGGGTGCCGAGCAGTACTTC	many	TRBJ2-7	TRBV7-3	NA
CASSRRVVTGSGNTIYF	TGTGCCAGCAGCCGTAGGGTTGTGACAGGGTCTGGAAACACCATATATTTT	NA	TRBJ1-3	TRBV7-4	TRBD1
CSVSKNTRGEQCF	TGCAGCGTTAGTAAGAATACGAGGGGCGAGCAGTGCTTC	NA	TRBJ2-7	TRBV29-1	NA
CASSMGAGASPLRF	TGTGCCAGTAGTATGGGGGCAGGGGCTTCACCCCTCCGCTTT	NA	TRBJ1-6	TRBV19	NA
CATSRVNQLPHNEQFF	TGTGCCACCAGCAGAGTTAACCAGCTCCCACACAATGAGCAGTTCTTC	many	TRBJ2-1	TRBV15	NA
CSVKTSGSHEQYF	TGCAGCGTAAAGACTAGCGGCTCCCACGAGCAGTACTTC	NA	TRBJ2-7	TRBV29-1	TRBD2
CVSSDGTSGSTDTQYF	TGCGTCAGCAGTGACGGGACTAGCGGGAGCACAGATACGCAGTATTTT	NA	TRBJ2-3	TRBV10-1	TRBD2
CATSGPTGYQPQHF	TGTGCCACCAGTGGCCCGACAGGGTACCAGCCCCAGCATTTC	NA	TRBJ1-5	TRBV24-1	TRBD1
CASGRSANYGYTF	TGTGCCAGCGGGCGGTCCGCTAACTATGGCTACACCTTC	many	TRBJ1-2	TRBV6-5	NA
CASSLMGPSGTPETQYF	TGTGCCAGCAGCTTAATGGGCCCTAGCGGGACCCCAGAGACCCAGTACTTC	many	TRBJ2-5	TRBV7-2	TRBD2
CSADGRLSGAGDSTQYF	TGCAGTGCGGACGGCCGTTTGTCGGGAGCGGGTGATTCGACCCAGTACTTC	many	TRBJ2-5	TRBV20-1	NA
CASSLDPPGLAGADTQYF	TGTGCCAGCAGCTTAGATCCCCCCGGACTAGCGGGAGCAGATACGCAGTATTTT	many	TRBJ2-3	TRBV11-2	TRBD2
CASSSLAGGEGELFF	TGTGCCAGCAGCTCTCTAGCGGGAGGTGAAGGGGAGCTGTTTTTT	NA	TRBJ2-2	TRBV7-3	TRBD2
CASSQDRGPNQPQHF	TGTGCCAGCAGCCAAGATCGGGGGCCCAATCAGCCCCAGCATTTT	many	TRBJ1-5	TRBV4-2	NA
CSSWTDTQYF	TGCAGTTCGTGGACAGATACGCAGTATTTT	NA	TRBJ2-3	TRBV29-1	NA
CASSGHIQGDQPQHF	TGCGCCAGCAGCGGACACATACAGGGGGATCAGCCCCAGCATTTT	NA	TRBJ1-5	TRBV5-1	TRBD1
CAWIGGKSSYNEQFF	TGTGCCTGGATTGGTGGGAAAAGCTCCTACAATGAGCAGTTCTTC	NA	TRBJ2-1	TRBV30	NA
CASGSLLAGYPNEQFF	TGTGCCAGCGGCTCCTTACTAGCGGGATACCCTAATGAGCAGTTCTTC	NA	TRBJ2-1	TRBV28	TRBD2
CASRAARAQETQYF	TGTGCCAGCAGGGCGGCGCGCGCCCAAGAGACCCAGTACTTC	many	TRBJ2-5	TRBV6-6	NA
CASSLAPGSGQGDTQYF	TGCGCCAGCAGCTTGGCCCCCGGGAGCGGGCAGGGAGATACGCAGTATTTT	NA	TRBJ2-3	TRBV5-1	NA
CASRRAPTRNSPLHF	TGTGCCAGTAGACGAGCTCCAACTCGAAATTCACCCCTCCACTTT	many	TRBJ1-6	TRBV19	NA
CAISAVSEETQYF	TGTGCCATCAGTGCTGTGAGCGAAGAGACCCAGTACTTC	NA	TRBJ2-5	TRBV10-3	NA